Following are 5 T cell receptor beta chains from one sample sequenced in a study of CD8+ T cells in alopecia areata. The authors extracted RNA and reverse transcribed it into cDNA as the sequencing template. Sequencing used immunoSEQ multiplex PCR; TCRdb keeps in-frame clones, though not all of them. The data contain 100,000 to 150,000 clones, around 48% of them seen just once; the ten biggest clones take up 10%. The sample consisted of NKG2D-low CD8+ T cells sorted from blood. These receptors originate from a human donor with alopecia areata.

V usage is TRBV13 and J usage is TRBJ2-5; D possibly corresponds to TRBD2 (6 bases). The V and J ends lost 4 bases and 5 bases respectively, with 17 bases between them. There are 15 residues in the CDR3. Looked up from germline, CDR1 is PRHDT and CDR2 is FYEKMQ (reference sequence). The CDR3 DNA follows: TGTGCCAGCAGCTCGACGACAGCGGGCCGCGAGACCCAGTACTTC. This translates into CASSSTTAGRETQYF.

The CDR3 loop is CSVKQGDEQFF. CDR3 sequence (DNA): TGCAGCGTCAAACAGGGGGATGAGCAGTTCTTC. The chain couples TRBV29-1 to TRBJ2-1, with 8 positions matching TRBD1. The CDR3 loop spans 11 amino acids. The germline V gene has CDR1 SQVTM and CDR2 ANQGSEA. V shed 6 bases and J 8 bases; nucleotides not matched to a gene: 3.

In DNA, the CDR3 is TGCGCCAGCAGTCACCCAGGGGTTGGAGGCTACACCTTC. Amino acid sequence: CASSHPGVGGYTF. V usage is TRBV23-1 and J usage is TRBJ1-2; D is perhaps TRBD1 (6 bases). TRBV23-1 is an ORF; its function is uncertain. The CDR3 is 13 residues long. Trimming stripped 3 bases from V and 8 bases from J, with 13 bases between.

The chain carries TRBV28 and TRBJ2-7; tentatively, D is TRBD1 or TRBD2 (5 bases each). The length of the CDR3 is 14 residues. V lost 6 bases to trimming and J lost 0 bases, with 12 bases between them. Germline-derived CDR1 and CDR2 are MDHEN and SYDVKM. The CDR3 region has the DNA TGTGCCAGCAGAGACGGGACCATCTCCTACGAGCAGTACTTC. As protein: CASRDGTISYEQYF.

This clone was detected a few times. The CDR3 loop reads CSVEIGAGYEQYF. CDR3 nucleotides: TGCAGCGTTGAAATCGGGGCGGGCTACGAGCAGTACTTC. The V and J genes are TRBV29-1 and TRBJ2-7, with D tentatively TRBD1 or TRBD2 (5 bases each). V gave up 2 bases and J gave up 3 bases, with 11 bases separating them. This CDR3 comprises 13 residues. CDR1 and CDR2 from the germline V gene are SQVTM and ANQGSEA.